This TCR beta chain was profiled in a study of cytomegalovirus exposure and HLA in healthy donors. Trimming cost V 6 bases and J 7 bases, with 9 bases left between them. The CDR3 extends over 11 amino acids. Germline V lookup: CDR1 MNHNS, CDR2 SASEGT. PCR involved 60 Vbeta and 13 Jbeta primers. The protocol was immunoSEQ multiplex PCR, while the TCRdb copy is restricted to in-frame clones and leaves out a portion. Of 95,000 to 100,000 clones listed, about four fifths are singletons. The receptor was isolated from a woman in her thirties or forties in good health and CMV-seronegative. The sequencing sample was made of PBMCs. The V call is TRBV6-1, the J call TRBJ1-1; D may be TRBD1 (6 bases). The CDR3 DNA follows: TGTGCCAGCAGCTGGGACATTGAAGCTTTCTTT. Protein sequence: CASSWDIEAFF.